What follows is one T cell receptor (beta chain) and its context. Antigen unknown. This sample is part of a study of T cell repertoires in cytomegalovirus infection. Study at large: Use of recently identified HLA-C-restricted and well-studied HLA-B-restricted CMV epitopes was part of the study. Indications of both CMV infection and matching HLA type were provided by public TCR beta signatures.

TCRdb re-derived calls from the reads in MiXCR, one entry per CDR3 protein. The data hold around 900,000 distinct CDR3 sequences, with around 29% observed a single time. Findings and limits, study-wide: HLA-C-restricted CMV-specific TCR beta clonotypes prevailed in the ex vivo response. People with CMV and the relevant HLA were identified by cumulative public TCR beta family frequency.

The sample here was cultured CD8+ T cells from PBMCs, taken from culture after CMV antigen stimulation. The receptor comes from a human donor in good health (CMV status not recorded). Some clones in this sample may be carry-over from other donors' samples.

As DNA, the CDR3 is TGTGCCAGCAGTTTAGAACCGGGACTAGTTTCCTCTGGGGCCAACGTCCTGACTTTC. Translation: CASSLEPGLVSSGANVLTF. This chain joins TRBV6-5 and TRBJ2-6; 8 nucleotides align to TRBD2. CDR1 is MNHEY and CDR2 is SVGAGI in the germline V gene. V lost 4 bases and J lost 0; bases outside the gene matches: 11. The CDR3 has 19 amino acids.